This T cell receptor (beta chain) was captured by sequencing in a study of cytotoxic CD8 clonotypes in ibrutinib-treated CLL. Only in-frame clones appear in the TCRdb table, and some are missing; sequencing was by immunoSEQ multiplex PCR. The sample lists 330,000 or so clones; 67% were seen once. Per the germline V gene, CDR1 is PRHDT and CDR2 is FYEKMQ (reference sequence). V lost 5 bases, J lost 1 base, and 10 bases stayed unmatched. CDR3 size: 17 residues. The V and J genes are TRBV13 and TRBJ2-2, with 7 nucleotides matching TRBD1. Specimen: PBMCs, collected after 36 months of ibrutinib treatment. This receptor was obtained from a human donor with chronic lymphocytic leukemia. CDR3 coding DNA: TGTGCCAGCAGCCCGGTTGGGGACAGAAAGAACACCGGGGAGCTGTTTTTT. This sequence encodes CASSPVGDRKNTGELFF.